This T cell receptor (beta chain) was recovered during a study of shared clonotypes between healthy human individuals. The CDR3 is 15 residues long. CDR1 is SGHVS, CDR2 FNYEAQ, per germline. The V segment lost 3 bases and the J segment 5 bases; nucleotides outside the gene matches: 10. The repertoire was sequenced with immunoSEQ multiplex PCR; TCRdb's copy has only in-frame clones and lacks some. The sample yields just over 2,000,000 clones, 85% to 95% seen once. The gene calls are TRBV7-6 and TRBJ2-7, with 7 bases aligning to TRBD1. The origin of this receptor is a man aged 18 to 29 in good health. The sequenced material came from naive CD4+ T cells sorted from blood. As to subset: CD45RA+ positively selected. The CDR3 DNA is TGTGCCAGCAGCTTCGAGGGGGCAGACTTGAACGAGCAGTACTTC. As protein: CASSFEGADLNEQYF.